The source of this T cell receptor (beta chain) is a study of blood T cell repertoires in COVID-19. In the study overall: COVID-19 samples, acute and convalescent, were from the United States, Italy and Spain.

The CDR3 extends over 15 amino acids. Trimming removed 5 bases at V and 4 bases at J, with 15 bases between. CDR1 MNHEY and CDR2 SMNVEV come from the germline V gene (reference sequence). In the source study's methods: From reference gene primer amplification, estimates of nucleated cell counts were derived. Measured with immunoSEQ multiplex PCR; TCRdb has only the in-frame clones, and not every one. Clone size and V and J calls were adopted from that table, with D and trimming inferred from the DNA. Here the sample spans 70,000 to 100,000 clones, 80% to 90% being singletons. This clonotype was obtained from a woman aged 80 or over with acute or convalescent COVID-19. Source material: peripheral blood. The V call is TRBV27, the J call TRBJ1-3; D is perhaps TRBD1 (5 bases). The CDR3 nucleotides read TGTGCCAGCAGTCCGAGTACGCAGGGAGGAAACACCATATATTTT. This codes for CASSPSTQGGNTIYF.